The TCR beta chain under discussion was sequenced for a study of T-cell reconstitution after alpha-beta-depleted transplantation in children. Researchers prepared the TCRbeta library using unique molecular identifiers, the study reports. TCRdb passed the PCR reads through MiXCR, listing each CDR3 protein once. Counted here are approximately 980,000 distinct CDR3 sequences, roughly 29% occurring once; the ten biggest clones make up about 28%. Of note for this clonotype: Its antigen is still unknown.

Findings and limits, study-wide: Some patients' high day-60 TCRbeta diversity was traced to surviving recipient T cells and thymic progenitors. Several hundred expanded graft clones reportedly supplied alpha-beta T cells about two months after transplant. One year after transplant, T-cell counts and diversity came mostly from newly produced T cells.

The CDR3 totals 11 residues. Germline V gene data show CDR1 as MGHDK and CDR2 as SYGVNS. With 5 bases clipped from V and 9 bases from J, the junction kept 3 bases outside the gene matches. The material was PBMCs, mostly from graft donor cells, obtained 360 days after TCRalphabeta/CD19-depleted stem cell transplant. The chain has TRBV25-1 and TRBJ2-7; TRBD1 matches 8 bases. This receptor was taken from a boy under two years old who had a stem cell transplant for SCID, so the T cells may come from the graft donor. In DNA, the CDR3 is TGTGCCAGCAGTAGACAGGGGCGGCAGTACTTC. Residues: CASSRQGRQYF.